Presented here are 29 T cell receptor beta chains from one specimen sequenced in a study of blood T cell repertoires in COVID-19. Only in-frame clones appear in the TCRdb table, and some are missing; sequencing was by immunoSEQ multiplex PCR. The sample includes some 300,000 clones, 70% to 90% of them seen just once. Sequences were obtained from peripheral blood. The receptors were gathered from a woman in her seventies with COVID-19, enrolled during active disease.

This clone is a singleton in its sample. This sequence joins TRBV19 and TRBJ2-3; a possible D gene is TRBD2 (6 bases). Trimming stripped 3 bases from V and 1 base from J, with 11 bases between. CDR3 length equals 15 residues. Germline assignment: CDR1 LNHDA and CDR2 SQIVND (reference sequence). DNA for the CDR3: TGTGCCAGTAGTATGGGAGGCGGGGGCACAGATACGCAGTATTTT. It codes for CASSMGGGGTDTQYF.

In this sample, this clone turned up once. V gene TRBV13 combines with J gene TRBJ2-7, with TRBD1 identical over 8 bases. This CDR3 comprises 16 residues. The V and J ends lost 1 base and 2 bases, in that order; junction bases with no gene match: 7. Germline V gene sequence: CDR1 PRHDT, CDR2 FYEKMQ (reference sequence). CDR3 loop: CASSLASGQGAYEQYF. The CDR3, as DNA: TGTGCCAGCAGCTTAGCCTCCGGACAGGGCGCCTACGAGCAGTACTTC.

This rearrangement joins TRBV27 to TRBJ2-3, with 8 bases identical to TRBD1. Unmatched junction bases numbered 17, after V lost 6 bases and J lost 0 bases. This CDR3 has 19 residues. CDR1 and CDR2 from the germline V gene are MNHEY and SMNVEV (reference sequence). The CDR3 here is CASRPGTGSFLKSTDTQYF. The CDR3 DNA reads TGTGCCAGCAGGCCCGGGACAGGCTCGTTTCTAAAAAGCACAGATACGCAGTATTTT.

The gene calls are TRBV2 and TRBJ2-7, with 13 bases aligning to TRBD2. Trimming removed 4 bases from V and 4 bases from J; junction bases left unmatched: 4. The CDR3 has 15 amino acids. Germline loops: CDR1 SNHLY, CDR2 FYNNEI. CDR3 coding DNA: TGTGCCAGCAGTGCGGGACTAGCGGGGATATACGAGCAGTACTTC. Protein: CASSAGLAGIYEQYF.

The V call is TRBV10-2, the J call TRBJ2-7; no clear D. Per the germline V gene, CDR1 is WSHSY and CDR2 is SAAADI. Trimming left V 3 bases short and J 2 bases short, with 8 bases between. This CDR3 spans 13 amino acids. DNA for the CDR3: TGCGCCAGCAGTGAACAACAAACCTACGAGCAGTACTTC. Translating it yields CASSEQQTYEQYF.

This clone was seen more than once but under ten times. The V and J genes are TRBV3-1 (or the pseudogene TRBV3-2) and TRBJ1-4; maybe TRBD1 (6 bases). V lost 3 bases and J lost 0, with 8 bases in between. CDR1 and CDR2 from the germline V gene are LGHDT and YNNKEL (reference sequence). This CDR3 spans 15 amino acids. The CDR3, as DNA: TGTGCCAGCAGCCAGGGGGCAGCAACTAATGAAAAACTGTTTTTT. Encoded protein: CASSQGAATNEKLFF.

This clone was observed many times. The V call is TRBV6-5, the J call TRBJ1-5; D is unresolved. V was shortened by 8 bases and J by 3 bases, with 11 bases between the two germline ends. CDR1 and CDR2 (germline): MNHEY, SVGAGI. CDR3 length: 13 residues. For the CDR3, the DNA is TGTGCCAGCTCCGAGGTTTACAATCAGCCCCAGCATTTT. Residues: CASSEVYNQPQHF.

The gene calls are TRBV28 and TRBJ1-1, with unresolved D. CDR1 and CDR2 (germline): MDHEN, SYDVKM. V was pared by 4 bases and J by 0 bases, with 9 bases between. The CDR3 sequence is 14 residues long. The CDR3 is CASSSRKLNTEAFF. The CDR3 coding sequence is TGTGCCAGCAGTTCCAGAAAACTGAACACTGAAGCTTTCTTT.

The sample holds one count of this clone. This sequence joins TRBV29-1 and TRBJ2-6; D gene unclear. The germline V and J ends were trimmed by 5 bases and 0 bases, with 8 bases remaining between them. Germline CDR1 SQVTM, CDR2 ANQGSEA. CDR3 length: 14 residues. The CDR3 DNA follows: TGCAGCGTTAAAGCGAGCTCTGGGGCCAACGTCCTGACTTTC. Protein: CSVKASSGANVLTF. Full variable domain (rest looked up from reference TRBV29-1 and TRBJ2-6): SAVISQKPSRDICQRGTSLTIQCQVDSQVTMMFWYRQQPGQSLTLIATANQGSEATYESGFVIDKFPISRPNLTFSTLTVSNMSPEDSSIYLCSVKASSGANVLTFGAGSRLTVL.

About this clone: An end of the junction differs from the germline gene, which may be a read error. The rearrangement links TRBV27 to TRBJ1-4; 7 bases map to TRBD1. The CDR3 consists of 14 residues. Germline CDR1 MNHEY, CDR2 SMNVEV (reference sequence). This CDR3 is CASSIQGTSEKLFF. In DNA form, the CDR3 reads TGTGCCAGCAGTATACAGGGGACTAGTGAAAAACTGTTTTTT.

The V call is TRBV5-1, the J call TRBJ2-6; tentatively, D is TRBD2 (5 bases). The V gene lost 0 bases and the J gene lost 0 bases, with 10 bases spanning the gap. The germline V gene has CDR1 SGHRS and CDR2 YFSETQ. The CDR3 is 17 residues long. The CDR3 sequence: CASSLAIGNSGANVLTF. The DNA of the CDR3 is TGCGCCAGCAGCTTGGCCATCGGGAACTCTGGGGCCAACGTCCTGACTTTC.

CDR3 protein: CAWSSTGGQETQYF. CDR3 nucleotides: TGTGCCTGGAGTTCCACGGGGGGGCAAGAGACCCAGTACTTC. The rearrangement joins TRBV30 to TRBJ2-5, with 8 bases aligning to TRBD2. Trimming cost V 2 bases and J 2 bases; bases outside gene matches: 4. This CDR3 comprises 14 residues. CDR1 GTSNPN and CDR2 SVGIG come from the germline V gene (reference sequence).

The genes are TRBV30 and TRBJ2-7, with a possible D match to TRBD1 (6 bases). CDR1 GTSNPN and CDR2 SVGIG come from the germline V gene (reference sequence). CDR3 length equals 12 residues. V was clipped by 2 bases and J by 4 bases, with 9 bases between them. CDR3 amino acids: CAWSPDRYEQYF. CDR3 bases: TGTGCCTGGAGTCCGGACAGATACGAGCAGTACTTC.

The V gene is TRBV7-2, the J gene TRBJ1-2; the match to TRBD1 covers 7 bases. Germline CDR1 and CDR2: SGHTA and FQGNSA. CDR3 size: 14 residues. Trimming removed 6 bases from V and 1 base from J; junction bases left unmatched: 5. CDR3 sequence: CASSRGQFNYGYTF. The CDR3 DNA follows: TGTGCCAGCAGTAGGGGACAGTTTAACTATGGCTACACCTTC.

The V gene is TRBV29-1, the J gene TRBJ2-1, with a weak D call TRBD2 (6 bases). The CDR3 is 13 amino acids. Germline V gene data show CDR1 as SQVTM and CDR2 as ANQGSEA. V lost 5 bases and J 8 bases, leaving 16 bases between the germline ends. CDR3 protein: CSVRWGRRDEQFF. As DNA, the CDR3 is TGCAGCGTTCGGTGGGGCCGGAGGGATGAGCAGTTCTTC.

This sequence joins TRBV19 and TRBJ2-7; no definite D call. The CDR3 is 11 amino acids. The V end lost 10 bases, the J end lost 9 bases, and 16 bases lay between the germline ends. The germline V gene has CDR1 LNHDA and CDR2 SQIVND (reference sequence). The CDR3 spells CATALRRGQYF. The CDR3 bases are TGTGCCACCGCGCTCCGCCGTGGGCAGTACTTC. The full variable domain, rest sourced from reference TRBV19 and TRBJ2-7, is DGGITQSPKYLFRKEGQNVTLSCEQNLNHDAMYWYRQDPGQGLRLIYYSQIVNDFQKGDIAEGYSVSREKKESFPLTVTSAQKNPTAFYLCATALRRGQYFGPGTRLTVT.

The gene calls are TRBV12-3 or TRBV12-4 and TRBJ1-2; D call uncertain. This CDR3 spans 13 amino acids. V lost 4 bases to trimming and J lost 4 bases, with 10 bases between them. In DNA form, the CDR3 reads TGTGCCAGCAGTTCCGGGTCCCCCTATGGCTACACCTTC. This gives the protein CASSSGSPYGYTF.

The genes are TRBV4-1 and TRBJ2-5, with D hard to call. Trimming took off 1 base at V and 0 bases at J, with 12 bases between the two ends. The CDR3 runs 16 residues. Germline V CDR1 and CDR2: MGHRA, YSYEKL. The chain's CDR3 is CASSQVRGVYQETQYF. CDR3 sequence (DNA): TGCGCCAGCAGCCAAGTTCGTGGAGTGTACCAAGAGACCCAGTACTTC.

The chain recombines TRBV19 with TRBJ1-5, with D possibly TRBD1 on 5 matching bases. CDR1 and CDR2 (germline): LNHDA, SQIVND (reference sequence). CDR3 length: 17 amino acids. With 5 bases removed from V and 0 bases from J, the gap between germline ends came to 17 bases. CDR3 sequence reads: CASSPTGTDHSNQPQHF. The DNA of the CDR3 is TGTGCCAGTAGTCCAACCGGGACTGACCATAGCAATCAGCCCCAGCATTTT. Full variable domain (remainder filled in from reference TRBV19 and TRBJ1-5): DGGITQSPKYLFRKEGQNVTLSCEQNLNHDAMYWYRQDPGQGLRLIYYSQIVNDFQKGDIAEGYSVSREKKESFPLTVTSAQKNPTAFYLCASSPTGTDHSNQPQHFGDGTRLSIL.

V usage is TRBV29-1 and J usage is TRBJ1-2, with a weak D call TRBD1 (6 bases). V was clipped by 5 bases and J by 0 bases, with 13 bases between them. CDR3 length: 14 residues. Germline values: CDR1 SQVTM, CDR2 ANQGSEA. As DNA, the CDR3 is TGCAGCGTTATTCGACAGGAACCTAACTATGGCTACACCTTC. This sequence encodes CSVIRQEPNYGYTF.

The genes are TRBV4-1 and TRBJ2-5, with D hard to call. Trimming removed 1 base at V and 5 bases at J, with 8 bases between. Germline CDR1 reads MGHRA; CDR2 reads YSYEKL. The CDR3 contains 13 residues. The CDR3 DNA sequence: TGCGCCAGCAGCCAAGGGGCGAGTGAGACCCAGTACTTC. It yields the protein CASSQGASETQYF.

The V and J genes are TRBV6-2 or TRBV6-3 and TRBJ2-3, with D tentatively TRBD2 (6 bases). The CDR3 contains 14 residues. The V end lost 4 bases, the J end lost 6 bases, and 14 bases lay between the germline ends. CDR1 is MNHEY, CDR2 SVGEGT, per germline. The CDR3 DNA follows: TGTGCCAGCAGTTCCGGACTACCGTCGGATACGCAGTATTTT. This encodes CASSSGLPSDTQYF.

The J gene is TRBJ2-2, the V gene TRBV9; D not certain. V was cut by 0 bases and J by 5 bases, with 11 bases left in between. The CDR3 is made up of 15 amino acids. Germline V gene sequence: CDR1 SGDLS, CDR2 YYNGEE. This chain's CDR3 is CASSVVPQNTGELFF. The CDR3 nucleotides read TGTGCCAGCAGCGTAGTACCTCAGAATACCGGGGAGCTGTTTTTT.

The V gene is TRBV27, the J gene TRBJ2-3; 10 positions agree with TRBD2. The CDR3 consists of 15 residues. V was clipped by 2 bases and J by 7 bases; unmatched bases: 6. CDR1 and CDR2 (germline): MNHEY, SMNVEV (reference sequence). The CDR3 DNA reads TGTGCCAGCAGTTTACTAGCGGGGGTTCGACATACGCAGTATTTT. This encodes CASSLLAGVRHTQYF.

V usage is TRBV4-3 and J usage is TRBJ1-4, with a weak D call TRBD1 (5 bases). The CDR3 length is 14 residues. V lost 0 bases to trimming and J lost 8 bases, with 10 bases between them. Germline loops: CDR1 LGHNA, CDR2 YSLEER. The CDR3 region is CASSQDWKGEKLFF. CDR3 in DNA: TGCGCCAGCAGCCAAGATTGGAAGGGGGAAAAACTGTTTTTT.

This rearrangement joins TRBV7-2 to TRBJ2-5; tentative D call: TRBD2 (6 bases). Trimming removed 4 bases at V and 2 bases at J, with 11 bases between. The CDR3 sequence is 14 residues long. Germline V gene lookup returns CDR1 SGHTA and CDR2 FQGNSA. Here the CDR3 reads CASSSYAGQETQYF. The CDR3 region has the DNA TGTGCCAGCAGCTCCTACGCGGGACAAGAGACCCAGTACTTC.

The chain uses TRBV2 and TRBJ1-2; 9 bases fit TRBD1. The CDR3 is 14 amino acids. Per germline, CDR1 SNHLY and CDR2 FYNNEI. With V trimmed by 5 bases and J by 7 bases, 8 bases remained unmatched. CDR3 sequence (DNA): TGTGCCAGCAGTTGGGACAGGGTTGATTCTGGCTACACCTTC. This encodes CASSWDRVDSGYTF.

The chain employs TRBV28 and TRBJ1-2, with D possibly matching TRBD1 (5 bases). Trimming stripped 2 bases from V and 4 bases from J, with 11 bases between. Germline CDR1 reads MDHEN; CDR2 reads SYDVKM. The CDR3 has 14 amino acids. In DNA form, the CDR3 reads TGTGCCAGCAGTTTAGCGACAGAAGTCTATGGCTACACCTTC. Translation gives CASSLATEVYGYTF.

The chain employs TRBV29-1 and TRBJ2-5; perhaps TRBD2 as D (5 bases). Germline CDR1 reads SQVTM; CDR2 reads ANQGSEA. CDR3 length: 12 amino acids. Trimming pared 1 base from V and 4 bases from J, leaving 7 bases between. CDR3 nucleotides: TGCAGCGTTGAAGCGGGGAGAGAGACCCAGTACTTC. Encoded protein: CSVEAGRETQYF.